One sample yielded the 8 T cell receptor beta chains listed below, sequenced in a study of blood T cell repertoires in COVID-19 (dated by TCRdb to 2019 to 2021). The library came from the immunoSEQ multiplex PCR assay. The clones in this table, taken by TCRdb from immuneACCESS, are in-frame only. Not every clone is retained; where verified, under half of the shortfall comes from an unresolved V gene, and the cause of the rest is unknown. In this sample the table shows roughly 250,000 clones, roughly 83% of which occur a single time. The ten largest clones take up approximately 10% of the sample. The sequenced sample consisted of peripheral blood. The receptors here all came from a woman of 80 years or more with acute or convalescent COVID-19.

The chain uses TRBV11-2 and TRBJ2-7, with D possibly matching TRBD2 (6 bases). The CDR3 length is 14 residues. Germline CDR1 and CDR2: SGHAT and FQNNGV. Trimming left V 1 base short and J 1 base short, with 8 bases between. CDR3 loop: CASSLVGGSYEQYF. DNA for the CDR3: TGTGCCAGCAGCTTAGTCGGGGGTTCCTACGAGCAGTACTTC.

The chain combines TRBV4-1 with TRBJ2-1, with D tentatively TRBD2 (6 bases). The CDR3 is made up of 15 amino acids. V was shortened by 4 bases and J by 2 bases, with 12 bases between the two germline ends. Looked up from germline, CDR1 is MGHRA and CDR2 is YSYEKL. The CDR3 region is CASSLLRGTYNEQFF. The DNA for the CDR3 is TGCGCCAGCAGCCTTCTCCGGGGGACCTACAATGAGCAGTTCTTC.

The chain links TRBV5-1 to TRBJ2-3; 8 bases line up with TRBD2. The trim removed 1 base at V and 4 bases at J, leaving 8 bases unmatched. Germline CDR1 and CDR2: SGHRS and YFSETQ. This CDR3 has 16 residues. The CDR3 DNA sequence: TGCGCCAGCAGCTTGAATGGGGCGGGGGGCCCAGATACGCAGTATTTT. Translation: CASSLNGAGGPDTQYF.

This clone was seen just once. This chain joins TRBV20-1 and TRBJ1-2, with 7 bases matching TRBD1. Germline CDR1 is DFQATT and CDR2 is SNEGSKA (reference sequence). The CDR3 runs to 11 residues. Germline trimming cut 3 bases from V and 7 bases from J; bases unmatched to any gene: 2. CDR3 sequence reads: CSASTGAGYTF. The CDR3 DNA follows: TGCAGTGCTAGCACAGGGGCTGGCTACACCTTC.

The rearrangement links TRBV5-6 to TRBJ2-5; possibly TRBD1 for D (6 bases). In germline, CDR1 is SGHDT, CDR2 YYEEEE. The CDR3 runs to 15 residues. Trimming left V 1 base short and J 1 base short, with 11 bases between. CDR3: CASSLPRTAQETQYF. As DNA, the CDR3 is TGTGCCAGCAGCTTGCCCCGGACAGCCCAAGAGACCCAGTACTTC. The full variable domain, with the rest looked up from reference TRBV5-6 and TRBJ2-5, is DAGVTQSPTHLIKTRGQQVTLRCSPKSGHDTVSWYQQALGQGPQFIFQYYEEEERQRGNFPDRFSGHQFPNYSSELNVNALLLGDSALYLCASSLPRTAQETQYFGPGTRLLVL.

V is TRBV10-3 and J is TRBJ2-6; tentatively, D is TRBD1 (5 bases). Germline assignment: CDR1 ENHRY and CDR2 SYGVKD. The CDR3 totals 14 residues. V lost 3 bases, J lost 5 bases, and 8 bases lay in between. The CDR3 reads CAISETGWANVLTF. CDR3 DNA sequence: TGTGCCATCAGTGAAACAGGCTGGGCCAACGTCCTGACTTTC.

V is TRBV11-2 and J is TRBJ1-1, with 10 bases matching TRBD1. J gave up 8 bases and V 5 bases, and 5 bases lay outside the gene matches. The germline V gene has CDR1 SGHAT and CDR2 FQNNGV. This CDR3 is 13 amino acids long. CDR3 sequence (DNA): TGTGCCAGCAGCCCCGACAGGGGGCCGGAAGCTTTCTTT. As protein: CASSPDRGPEAFF.

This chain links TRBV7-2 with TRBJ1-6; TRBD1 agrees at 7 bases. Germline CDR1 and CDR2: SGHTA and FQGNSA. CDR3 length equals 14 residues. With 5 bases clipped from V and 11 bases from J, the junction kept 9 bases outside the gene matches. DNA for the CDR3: TGTGCCAGCAGCCCGGGGACAGACAGGGCACCCCTCCACTTT. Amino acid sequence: CASSPGTDRAPLHF.